This is a list of T cell receptor beta chains from one sample in a study of T cell changes during pregnancy in multiple sclerosis. The data were produced by immunoSEQ multiplex PCR, yet TCRdb's version contains in-frame clones alone and is incomplete. There are some 99,000 clones in the sample; approximately 95% occur only once, and roughly 0.95% lies in the top ten. Specimen: peripheral blood, collected after pregnancy. All receptors derive from a female donor with multiple sclerosis, enrolled in a pregnancy study. CDR3s include the opening cysteine and the closing phenylalanine or tryptophan. D genes are given only for firm matches. Part of the rows lack a size; the others show once, few, many or a class for expanded clones.

v_gene	d_gene	j_gene	abundance	CDR3nt	CDR3aa
TRBV5-6	TRBD1	TRBJ1-2	-	TGTGCCAGCATTCTCCTCCACCGGGACAGGGGGCATGGCTACACCTTC	CASILLHRDRGHGYTF
TRBV5-1	-	TRBJ2-6	once	TGCGCCAGCAGCCACCGAACTGACAGGGAGGCCCTATCTGGGGCCAACGTCCTGACTTTC	CASSHRTDREALSGANVLTF
TRBV6-5	-	TRBJ1-1	-	TGTGCCAGCAGTTATTCTACCCCTGAAGCTTTCTTT	CASSYSTPEAFF
TRBV7-9	-	TRBJ2-7	-	TGTGCCAGCAGCTTTACTAGCAGGTCGGGCGAGCAGTACTTC	CASSFTSRSGEQYF
TRBV5-1	TRBD1	TRBJ2-2	once	TGCGCCAGCAGCTTAGGGGGGACAGGGGCCACCGGGGAGCTGTTTTTT	CASSLGGTGATGELFF
TRBV7-9	TRBD1	TRBJ2-6	-	TGTGCCAGCAGCACCGAGTTAACAGGGGGCTCTGGGGCCAACGTCCTGACTTTC	CASSTELTGGSGANVLTF
TRBV5-4	TRBD2	TRBJ2-7	-	TGTGCCAGCAGCTTGGAGACTAGCGCCTACGAGCAGTACTTC	CASSLETSAYEQYF
TRBV27	TRBD1	TRBJ1-5	-	TGTGCCAGCAGTTCCTCCGGGACAGGTTACAATCAGCCCCAGCATTTT	CASSSSGTGYNQPQHF
TRBV28	-	TRBJ2-7	-	TGTGCCAGCAATCCGACCCTTCTAGACGAGCAGTACTTC	CASNPTLLDEQYF
TRBV25-1	TRBD1	TRBJ1-2	-	TGTGCCAGCAGTGAATGGGACAGGGACGGCTACACCTTC	CASSEWDRDGYTF
TRBV19	TRBD2	TRBJ2-1	-	TGTGCCAGTAGTCTCGCGGGGGGGTCCTACAATGAGCAGTTCTTC	CASSLAGGSYNEQFF
TRBV27	TRBD2	TRBJ2-5	-	TGTGCCAGCAGTCAGACTAGCGGGAGGGCCGGGTATGAGACCCAGTACTTC	CASSQTSGRAGYETQYF
TRBV6-1	-	TRBJ2-7	-	TGTGCCAGCAGACTAGCCGCCTACGAGCAGTACTTC	CASRLAAYEQYF
TRBV2	TRBD2	TRBJ2-7	-	TGTGCCAGCACAGGACTAGCGGGAGGATACGAGCAGTACTTC	CASTGLAGGYEQYF
TRBV5-6	TRBD2	TRBJ2-3	-	TGTGCCAGCAGGGGGAGGGGCACAGATACGCAGTATTTT	CASRGRGTDTQYF
TRBV19	-	TRBJ1-1	-	TGTGCCAGTAGTATAGGGTTGACAGTGAACACTGAAGCTTTCTTT	CASSIGLTVNTEAFF
TRBV7-3	TRBD1	TRBJ1-1	-	TGTGCCAGCAGCTTAGGGACAGGGTTCACTGAAGCTTTCTTT	CASSLGTGFTEAFF
TRBV18	-	TRBJ1-1	-	TGTGCCAGCTCCTGGCCGCAGAACACTGAAGCTTTCTTT	CASSWPQNTEAFF